The T cell receptor (beta chain) under discussion was sequenced for a study of long-term antiretroviral therapy in people with HIV. General study findings and limits: Whichever time point was examined, clones expanded before ART dominated the repertoire.

Run at survey level, the immunoSEQ assay was version v3.0. Profiled with immunoSEQ multiplex PCR; TCRdb holds only in-frame clones, not every one. This table holds 25,000 or so clones, about 88% found once. V lost 3 bases, J lost 4 bases, and 12 bases lay in between. The CDR3 totals 14 residues. Germline V gene lookup returns CDR1 SGHRS and CDR2 YFSETQ. Concerning this clone itself: The antigen is undetermined.

Treatment of all HIV participants took place in the United States. The genes are TRBV5-1 and TRBJ2-3; D could derive from TRBD1 or TRBD2 (6 bases each). This receptor was obtained from a woman in her 30s with HIV. This specimen was unsorted PBMCs, taken 1.9 years after starting antiretroviral therapy. CDR3 in DNA: TGCGCCAGCAGCTGGGGGGCCGAGGCAGATACGCAGTATTTT. Translation gives CASSWGAEADTQYF. The full variable domain, rest sourced from reference TRBV5-1 and TRBJ2-3, is KAGVTQTPRYLIKTRGQQVTLSCSPISGHRSVSWYQQTPGQGLQFLFEYFSETQRNKGNFPGRFSGRQFSNSRSEMNVSTLELGDSALYLCASSWGAEADTQYFGPGTRLTVL.